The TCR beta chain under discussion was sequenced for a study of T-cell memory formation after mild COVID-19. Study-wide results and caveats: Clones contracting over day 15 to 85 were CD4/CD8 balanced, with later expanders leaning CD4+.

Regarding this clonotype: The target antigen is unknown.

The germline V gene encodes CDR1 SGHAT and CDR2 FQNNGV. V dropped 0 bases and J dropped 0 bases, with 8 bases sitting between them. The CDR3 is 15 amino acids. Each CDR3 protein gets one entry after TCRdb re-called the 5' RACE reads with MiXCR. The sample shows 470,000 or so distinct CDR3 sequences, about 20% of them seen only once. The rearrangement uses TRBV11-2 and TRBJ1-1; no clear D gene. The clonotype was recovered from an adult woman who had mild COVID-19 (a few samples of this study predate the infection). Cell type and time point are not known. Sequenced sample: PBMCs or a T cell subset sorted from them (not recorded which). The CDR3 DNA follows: TGTGCCAGCAGCTTAGATTGGGTGATGAACACTGAAGCTTTCTTT. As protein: CASSLDWVMNTEAFF. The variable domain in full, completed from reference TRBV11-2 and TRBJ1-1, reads EAGVAQSPRYKIIEKRQSVAFWCNPISGHATLYWYQQILGQGPKLLIQFQNNGVVDDSQLPKDRFSAERLKGVDSTLKIQPAKLEDSAVYLCASSLDWVMNTEAFFGQGTRLTVV.